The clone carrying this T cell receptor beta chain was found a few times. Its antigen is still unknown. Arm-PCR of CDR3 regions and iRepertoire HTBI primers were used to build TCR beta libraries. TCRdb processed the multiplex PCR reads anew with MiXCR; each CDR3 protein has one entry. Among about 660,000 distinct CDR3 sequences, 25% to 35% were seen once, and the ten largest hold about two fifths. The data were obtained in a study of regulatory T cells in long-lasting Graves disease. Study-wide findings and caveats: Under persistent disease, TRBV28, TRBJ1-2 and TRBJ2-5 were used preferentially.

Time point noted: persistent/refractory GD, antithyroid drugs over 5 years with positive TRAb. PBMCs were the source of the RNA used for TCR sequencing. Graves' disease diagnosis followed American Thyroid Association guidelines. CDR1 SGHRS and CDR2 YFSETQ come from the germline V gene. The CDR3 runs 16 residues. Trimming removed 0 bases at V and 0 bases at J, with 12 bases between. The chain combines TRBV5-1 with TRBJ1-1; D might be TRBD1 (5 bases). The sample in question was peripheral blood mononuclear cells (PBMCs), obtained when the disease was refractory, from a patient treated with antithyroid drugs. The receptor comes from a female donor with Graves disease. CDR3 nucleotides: TGCGCCAGCAGCTTGGGCCCGGGACGGATGAACACTGAAGCTTTCTTT. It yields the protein CASSLGPGRMNTEAFF.